One sample yielded the 16 T cell receptor beta chains listed below, sequenced in a study of T-cell reconstitution after alpha-beta-depleted transplantation in children. Researchers prepared the TCRbeta library using unique molecular identifiers, the study reports. TCRdb passed the PCR reads through MiXCR, listing each CDR3 protein once. In the table there are about 600,000 distinct CDR3 sequences, 20% to 25% of which are singletons. This specimen was PBMCs, mostly from graft donor cells, taken 360 days after TCRalphabeta/CD19-depleted stem cell transplant. All receptors come from a boy in the first two years of life who had a stem cell transplant for acute myeloid leukemia, so the T cells may come from the graft donor.

The table lists this clonotype with many counts. The V gene is TRBV12-3 or TRBV12-4, the J gene TRBJ2-2; the match to TRBD2 covers 10 bases. This CDR3 region has 15 residues. J lost 4 bases, V lost 6 bases, and 5 bases had no gene match. In nucleotides, the CDR3 is TGTGCCAGCAGCCGAACTAGCGGGGTCACCGGGGAGCTGTTTTTT. Amino acid sequence: CASSRTSGVTGELFF.

This clonotype showed up just a few times. The chain carries TRBV5-1 and TRBJ2-1, with TRBD1 as a possible D gene (7 bases). The V gene's germline CDR1 is SGHRS and CDR2 YFSETQ. CDR3 length: 16 amino acids. V gave up 0 bases and J gave up 4 bases, with 14 bases separating them. CDR3 DNA: TGCGCCAGCAGCTTGGTCGGGGGACAGCAATACAATGAGCAGTTCTTC. It codes for CASSLVGGQQYNEQFF.

This rearrangement joins TRBV5-1 to TRBJ1-1; a weak D match, TRBD1 (6 bases). Between the trimmed V and J ends, which lost 0 bases and 6 bases, there was a span of 15 bases. CDR3 length: 15 residues. CDR1 and CDR2 from the germline V gene are SGHRS and YFSETQ. In DNA form, the CDR3 reads TGCGCCAGCAGCTTGGAGGGGGGCTCTGGTGCTGAAGCTTTCTTT. Encoded protein: CASSLEGGSGAEAFF.

The chain joins TRBV4-1 to TRBJ2-5, with D possibly being TRBD1 (5 bases). Germline V lookup: CDR1 MGHRA, CDR2 YSYEKL. Trimming shortened V by 0 bases and J by 2 bases, and 13 bases separated the two germline ends. This CDR3 comprises 16 residues. Here the CDR3 reads CASSQEFAGYQETQYF. The CDR3 DNA follows: TGCGCCAGCAGCCAAGAGTTCGCAGGGTATCAAGAGACCCAGTACTTC.

This clonotype was counted many times. This chain joins TRBV5-1 and TRBJ2-1; 7 bases line up with TRBD1. Germline V lookup: CDR1 SGHRS, CDR2 YFSETQ. Trimming at V came to 6 bases and at J to 6 bases, leaving 12 bases not matched to a gene. The CDR3 consists of 15 residues. This CDR3 reads CASTADRAYINEQFF. CDR3 in DNA: TGCGCCAGCACGGCCGACAGGGCATACATCAATGAGCAGTTCTTC. The variable domain in full, with the rest retrieved from reference TRBV5-1 and TRBJ2-1, is KAGVTQTPRYLIKTRGQQVTLSCSPISGHRSVSWYQQTPGQGLQFLFEYFSETQRNKGNFPGRFSGRQFSNSRSEMNVSTLELGDSALYLCASTADRAYINEQFFGPGTRLTVL.

This clonotype was seen ten or more times. This chain connects TRBV5-1 to TRBJ2-1; tentative D call: TRBD2 (6 bases). From germline, CDR1 is SGHRS and CDR2 YFSETQ. Deletions cut 1 base from V and 7 bases from J, with 21 bases between. The CDR3 extends over 17 amino acids. Here the CDR3 DNA reads TGCGCCAGCAGCTTGACTGGAGGGCAGCCCCCCTTAAATGAGCAGTTCTTC. Translated, it gives CASSLTGGQPPLNEQFF.

Ten or more counts support this clonotype. The chain links TRBV20-1 to TRBJ2-1; TRBD2 matches 8 bases. The CDR3 extends over 15 amino acids. Germline trimming cut 2 bases from V and 6 bases from J; bases unmatched to any gene: 9. In germline, CDR1 is DFQATT, CDR2 SNEGSKA (reference sequence). CDR3 in amino acids: CSARLPPAGGNEQFF. CDR3 nucleotide sequence: TGCAGTGCTAGACTCCCGCCCGCGGGGGGCAATGAGCAGTTCTTC.

The V call is TRBV6-6, the J call TRBJ1-6, with D perhaps TRBD1 (5 bases). The germline V and J ends were trimmed by 0 bases and 9 bases, with 6 bases remaining between them. The CDR3 spans 13 residues. The germline gives CDR1 MNHNY, CDR2 SVGAGI (reference sequence). This chain's CDR3 is CASSYSGVSPLHF. The CDR3 nucleotides read TGTGCCAGCAGTTACTCAGGGGTTTCACCCCTCCACTTT.

The V and J genes are TRBV12-3 or TRBV12-4 and TRBJ2-7; D may be TRBD2 (6 bases). The CDR3 sequence is 14 residues long. V lost 4 bases and J 0 bases, leaving 10 bases between the germline ends. The CDR3, as DNA: TGTGCCAGCAGTTGGCGGGGCTACTCCTACGAGCAGTACTTC. Translating it yields CASSWRGYSYEQYF.

The rearrangement uses TRBV20-1 and TRBJ2-1; 9 nucleotides agree with TRBD2. The CDR3 is 15 residues long. The junction had 9 bases not matched to a gene; V was cut back by 5 bases and J by 4 bases. Germline V gene data show CDR1 as DFQATT and CDR2 as SNEGSKA (reference sequence). CDR3 sequence (DNA): TGCAGTGCTCTGTCTCTAGCGGGGCTTTACAATGAGCAGTTCTTC. Residues: CSALSLAGLYNEQFF.

The chain links TRBV9 to TRBJ2-7; 7 bases are a match to TRBD1. The CDR3 consists of 16 residues. Germline-derived CDR1 and CDR2 are SGDLS and YYNGEE. The V and J ends lost 5 bases and 3 bases, in that order; junction bases with no gene match: 14. This CDR3 is CASSRDPRDRGYEQYF. Here the CDR3 DNA reads TGTGCCAGCAGTCGAGACCCCCGGGACAGAGGCTACGAGCAGTACTTC. The complete variable domain, with remaining parts taken from reference TRBV9 and TRBJ2-7, reads DSGVTQTPKHLITATGQRVTLRCSPRSGDLSVYWYQQSLDQGLQFLIQYYNGEERAKGNILERFSAQQFPDLHSELNLSSLELGDSALYFCASSRDPRDRGYEQYFGPGTRLTVT.

This clonotype turned up a few times. The J gene is TRBJ1-3, the V gene TRBV7-9; 7 bases match TRBD1. With 5 bases clipped from V and 4 bases from J, the junction kept 2 bases outside the gene matches. Per the germline V gene, CDR1 is SEHNR and CDR2 is FQNEAQ (reference sequence). This CDR3 has 13 amino acids. The CDR3 coding sequence is TGTGCCAGCAGCCGGACAGGAGGAAACACCATATATTTT. Protein: CASSRTGGNTIYF.

The chain uses TRBV7-2 and TRBJ2-7; D is possibly TRBD1 or TRBD2 (7 bases each). V was cut by 4 bases and J by 2 bases, with 18 bases left in between. The CDR3 sequence is 16 residues long. CDR1 is SGHTA and CDR2 is FQGNSA in the germline V gene. CDR3 bases: TGTGCCAGCAGCTGGGGAGGGCAGGGGGGTGCCTACGAGCAGTACTTC. Amino acids: CASSWGGQGGAYEQYF.

The CDR3: CATSRDLPSPAYEQYF. The CDR3 nucleotides read TGTGCCACCAGCAGAGATTTGCCTAGCCCGGCCTACGAGCAGTACTTC. This chain connects TRBV15 to TRBJ2-7, with TRBD2 as a possible D gene (5 bases). Germline CDR1 and CDR2: LNHNV and YYDKDF (reference sequence). The CDR3 has 16 residues. V was clipped by 0 bases and J by 2 bases, with 14 bases between them. Drawing the rest from reference TRBV15 and TRBJ2-7, the complete variable domain is DAMVIQNPRYQVTQFGKPVTLSCSQTLNHNVMYWYQQKSSQAPKLLFHYYDKDFNNEADTPDNFQSRRPNTSFCFLDIRSPGLGDTAMYLCATSRDLPSPAYEQYFGPGTRLTVT.

This clonotype was detected ten times or more. The genes are TRBV29-1 and TRBJ2-3; 7 nucleotides agree with TRBD2. The length of the CDR3 is 14 residues. V dropped 1 base and J dropped 4; count of bases not matched to a gene: 5. Per germline, CDR1 SQVTM and CDR2 ANQGSEA. CDR3 DNA: TGCAGCGTTGAAGGGGGAGGGTACCCAGATACGCAGTATTTT. Translation: CSVEGGGYPDTQYF.

This clonotype was seen a few times. The chain uses TRBV4-3 and TRBJ2-2; tentative D call: TRBD2 (5 bases). The V gene lost 4 bases and the J gene lost 0 bases, with 9 bases spanning the gap. There are 15 residues in the CDR3. Germline loops: CDR1 LGHNA, CDR2 YSLEER. The CDR3 DNA reads TGCGCCAGCAGCCCCGGACTGGCGAACACCGGGGAGCTGTTTTTT. Protein product: CASSPGLANTGELFF.